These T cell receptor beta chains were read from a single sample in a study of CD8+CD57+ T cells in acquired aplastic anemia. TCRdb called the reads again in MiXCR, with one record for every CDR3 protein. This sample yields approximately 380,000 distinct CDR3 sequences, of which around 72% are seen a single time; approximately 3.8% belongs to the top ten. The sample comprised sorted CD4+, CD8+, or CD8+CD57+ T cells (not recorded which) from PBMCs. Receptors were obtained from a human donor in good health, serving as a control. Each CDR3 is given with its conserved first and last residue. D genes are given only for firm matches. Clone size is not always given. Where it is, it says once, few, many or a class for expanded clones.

CSVEDDRDELAFF	TGCAGCGTTGAAGATGACAGAGATGAGTTGGCTTTCTTT	TRBV20-1	TRBJ1-1	once	13	NA
CASSDLPRAYESYDQYF	TGTGCCAGCAGTGATTTGCCCAGGGCCTATGAGAGCTACGACCAGTACTTC	TRBV24-1	TRBJ2-7	NA	17	NA
CASSQMNVLSSGNTIYF	TGTGCCAGCAGCCAAATGAACGTGCTTAGTTCTGGAAACACCATATATTTT	TRBV7-2	TRBJ1-3	once	17	NA
CASSSPLSGYGYTF	TGTGCCAGCAGTTCGCCCCTCTCAGGGTATGGCTACACCTTC	TRBV12-3/TRBV12-4	TRBJ1-2	NA	14	NA
CASRSGQAYNEQFF	TGTGCCAGCAGGTCGGGACAGGCCTACAATGAGCAGTTCTTC	TRBV25-1	TRBJ2-1	NA	14	TRBD1
CSNIDRNTEAFF	TGCAGCAACATAGACAGAAACACTGAAGCTTTCTTT	TRBV29-1	TRBJ1-1	few	12	NA
CASSLSGLSTEAFF	TGTGCCAGCAGCCTATCCGGGTTGAGCACTGAAGCTTTCTTT	TRBV9	TRBJ1-1	NA	14	NA
CASSQDSLSKQPQHF	TGTGCCAGCAGTCAGGACAGCCTTAGCAAGCAGCCCCAGCATTTT	TRBV7-3	TRBJ1-5	NA	15	NA
CASSQIGRGYTF	TGTGCCAGCAGTCAAATCGGTCGCGGCTACACCTTC	TRBV6-2/TRBV6-3	TRBJ1-2	NA	12	NA
CASSRQTGATYEQF	TGTGCCAGCAGTCGGCAAACAGGGGCGACTTACGAGCAGTTC	TRBV7-2	TRBJ2-7	NA	14	TRBD1
CASSLEVRGSYEQYF	TGTGCCAGCAGCCTAGAGGTTAGGGGAAGCTACGAGCAGTACTTC	TRBV13	TRBJ2-7	many	15	NA
CASSPRSGQGYTF	TGTGCCAGCTCACCGAGGTCAGGGCAAGGCTACACCTTC	TRBV7-2	TRBJ1-2	NA	13	NA
CASSLEVSRRQGCF	TGTGCCAGCAGCTTAGAAGTATCGCGGCGACAAGGCTGCTTT	TRBV7-2	TRBJ1-1	NA	14	NA
CSARKGDGNHTF	TGCAGTGCTAGAAAAGGGGATGGCAATCACACCTTC	TRBV20-1	TRBJ1-2	NA	12	NA
CASRQGLEANYGYTF	TGCGCCAGCAGACAAGGATTGGAAGCTAACTATGGCTACACCTTC	TRBV4-3	TRBJ1-2	many	15	NA
CARSFQYTNYGYTF	TGTGCCCGCAGCTTTCAGTACACTAACTATGGCTACACCTTC	TRBV5-6	TRBJ1-2	NA	14	NA
CAWSVGVDTQYF	TGTGCCTGGAGTGTAGGGGTAGATACGCAGTATTTT	TRBV30	TRBJ2-3	NA	12	NA